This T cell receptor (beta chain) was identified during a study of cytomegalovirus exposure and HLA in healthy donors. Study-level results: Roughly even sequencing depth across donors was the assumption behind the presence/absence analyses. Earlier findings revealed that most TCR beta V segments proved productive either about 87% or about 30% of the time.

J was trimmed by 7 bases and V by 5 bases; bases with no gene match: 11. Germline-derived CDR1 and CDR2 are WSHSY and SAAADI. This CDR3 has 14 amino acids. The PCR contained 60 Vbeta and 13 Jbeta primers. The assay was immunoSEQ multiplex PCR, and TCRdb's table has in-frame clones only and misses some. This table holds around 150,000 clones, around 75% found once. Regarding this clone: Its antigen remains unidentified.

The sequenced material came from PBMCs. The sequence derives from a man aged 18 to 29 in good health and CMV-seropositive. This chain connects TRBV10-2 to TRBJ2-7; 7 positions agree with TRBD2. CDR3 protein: CASSTRDTGGEQYV. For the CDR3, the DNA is TGCGCCAGCAGTACACGCGATACCGGGGGGGAGCAGTACGTC.